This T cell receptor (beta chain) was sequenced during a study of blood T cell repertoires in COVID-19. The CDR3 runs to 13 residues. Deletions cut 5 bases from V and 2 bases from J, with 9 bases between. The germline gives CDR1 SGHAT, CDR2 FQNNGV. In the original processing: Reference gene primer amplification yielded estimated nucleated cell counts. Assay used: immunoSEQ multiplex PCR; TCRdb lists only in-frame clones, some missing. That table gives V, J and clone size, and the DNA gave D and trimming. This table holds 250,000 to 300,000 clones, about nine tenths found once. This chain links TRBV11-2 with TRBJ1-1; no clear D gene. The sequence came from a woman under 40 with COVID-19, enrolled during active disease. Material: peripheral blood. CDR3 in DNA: TGTGCCAGCAGCCGACAAGAAAACACTGAAGCTTTCTTT. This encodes CASSRQENTEAFF.